The next 24 T cell receptor beta chains were all read from a single sample in a study of T cell repertoires in cytomegalovirus infection. These receptors' targets are unknown. Each CDR3 protein gets one entry after TCRdb re-called the reads with MiXCR. The sample records a few hundred thousand distinct CDR3 sequences, roughly a third being singletons. This specimen consisted of cultured PBMCs, obtained from culture after CMV antigen stimulation. The receptors here all came from a human donor in good health (CMV status not recorded). Some clones in this sample may be carry-over from other donors' samples.

This clonotype was seen only a few times. This chain uses TRBV6-5 with TRBJ1-2; unclear D gene. V gave up 0 bases and J gave up 3 bases, with 5 bases separating them. Germline CDR1 reads MNHEY; CDR2 reads SVGAGI. This CDR3 is 13 amino acids long. The CDR3 DNA reads as TGTGCCAGCAGTTACTCGAACCACTATGGCTACACCTTC. Residues: CASSYSNHYGYTF.

The table lists this clonotype with a few counts. V is TRBV28 and J is TRBJ1-2; 7 bases match TRBD1. Trimming removed 5 bases from V and 4 bases from J; junction bases left unmatched: 10. CDR1 is MDHEN, CDR2 SYDVKM, per germline. The CDR3 loop spans 15 amino acids. The CDR3 DNA follows: TGTGCCAGCAGTCCCCGTCGGACAGGTGCCTATGGCTACACCTTC. Translated, it gives CASSPRRTGAYGYTF.

The gene calls are TRBV20-1 and TRBJ1-2; D is possibly TRBD1 (6 bases). The CDR3 extends over 14 amino acids. Trimming left V 6 bases short and J 4 bases short, with 18 bases between. CDR1 and CDR2 from the germline V gene are DFQATT and SNEGSKA (reference sequence). CDR3 sequence: CSATGRGRGYGYTF. The CDR3 nucleotides read TGCAGTGCCACGGGGCGGGGGCGCGGCTATGGCTACACCTTC.

J is TRBJ2-5 and V is TRBV10-3, with 8 positions matching TRBD2. The CDR3 consists of 16 residues. Germline CDR1 and CDR2: ENHRY and SYGVKD. V shed 2 bases, J shed 4 bases, and the junction held 9 bases outside the gene matches. The CDR3 loop is CAISEREGPSGETQYF. The CDR3 coding sequence is TGTGCCATCAGTGAGCGGGAGGGACCCAGTGGAGAGACCCAGTACTTC.

The chain uses TRBV24-1 and TRBJ1-2; weak D call: TRBD1 (5 bases). CDR3 size: 12 residues. Germline lookup yields CDR1 KGHDR and CDR2 SFDVKD. V was trimmed by 4 bases and J by 6 bases, leaving 8 bases between them. The CDR3 spells CATSELGDGYTF. DNA of the CDR3: TGTGCCACCAGTGAGTTAGGGGATGGCTACACCTTC.

The chain employs TRBV7-9 and TRBJ1-5; D ambiguous. Germline V gene data show CDR1 as SEHNR and CDR2 as FQNEAQ (reference sequence). Trimming took 5 bases from V and 11 from J, leaving 19 bases between them. The CDR3 totals 14 residues. CDR3: CASSVTDGLRSQHF. CDR3 DNA: TGTGCCAGCAGCGTAACCGACGGCCTGAGGTCCCAGCATTTT.

The chain employs TRBV7-8 and TRBJ1-1; D remains unclear. CDR3 length equals 16 residues. V lost 1 base, J lost 1 base, and 13 bases lay in between. CDR1 is SGHVS and CDR2 is FQNEAQ in the germline V gene. The CDR3 DNA is TGTGCCAGCAGCTTAGAAGGCCTGAATTCGAACACTGAAGCTTTCTTT. Its translation: CASSLEGLNSNTEAFF.

This clonotype was detected a few times. This chain joins TRBV6-1 and TRBJ1-6, with D possibly matching TRBD1 (6 bases). The germline V and J ends were trimmed by 4 bases and 0 bases, with 13 bases remaining between them. Germline values: CDR1 MNHNS, CDR2 SASEGT. The CDR3 totals 17 residues. The CDR3 spells CASSGRTVRSYNSPLHF. CDR3 coding DNA: TGTGCCAGCAGTGGCCGGACAGTGCGCTCCTATAATTCACCCCTCCACTTT.

In its sample, this clonotype was seen a few times. The chain has TRBV4-1 and TRBJ1-6; no reliable D call. V lost 1 base, J lost 6 bases, and 7 bases lay in between. CDR1 MGHRA and CDR2 YSYEKL come from the germline V gene. The CDR3 is 14 residues long. The CDR3 bases are TGCGCCAGCAGCCAAGTCGCAGTTAATTCACCCCTCCACTTT. Protein sequence: CASSQVAVNSPLHF.

This clonotype was counted at least ten times. The chain recombines TRBV7-2 with TRBJ2-1, with D tentatively TRBD2 (6 bases). Trimming cost V 3 bases and J 7 bases, with 16 bases left between them. The CDR3 consists of 15 residues. Germline lookup yields CDR1 SGHTA and CDR2 FQGNSA. Here the CDR3 DNA reads TGTGCCAGCAGCTTCAGTAGCGGCAGATCGAATGAGCAGTTCTTC. It yields the protein CASSFSSGRSNEQFF.

This clonotype was recorded many times. The V gene is TRBV7-2, the J gene TRBJ2-3, with D tentatively TRBD1 (5 bases). V lost 0 bases to trimming and J lost 3 bases, with 10 bases between them. Germline lookup yields CDR1 SGHTA and CDR2 FQGNSA. The CDR3 spans 15 residues. The CDR3 spells CASSLAVGATDTQYF. In DNA form, the CDR3 reads TGTGCCAGCAGCTTAGCGGTAGGGGCGACAGATACGCAGTATTTT.

J is TRBJ2-7 and V is TRBV4-1; 7 nucleotides line up with TRBD2. Germline CDR1 and CDR2: MGHRA and YSYEKL. CDR3 length: 16 amino acids. With V trimmed by 0 bases and J by 4 bases, 9 bases remained unmatched. The CDR3 is CASSQDRRGGSYEQYV. The DNA for the CDR3 is TGCGCCAGCAGCCAAGATCGTCGGGGAGGGTCTTACGAGCAGTACGTC.

CDR3 region: CASSKPGITGYNEQFF. The CDR3 nucleotides are TGCGCCAGCAGCAAACCCGGGATAACGGGCTACAATGAGCAGTTCTTC. This chain uses TRBV4-1 with TRBJ2-1; maybe TRBD2 (5 bases). The CDR3 covers 16 residues. V shed 5 bases and J shed 3 bases, with 17 bases lying between them. Germline V gives CDR1 MGHRA, CDR2 YSYEKL.

The sample holds one count of this clonotype. The chain recombines TRBV6-2 or TRBV6-3 with TRBJ2-2; D perhaps matches TRBD1 (6 bases). This CDR3 spans 13 amino acids. Trimming took off 5 bases at V and 7 bases at J, with 11 bases between the two ends. Germline V gene sequence: CDR1 MNHEY, CDR2 SVGEGT. CDR3 sequence reads: CASSGTGIGELFF. CDR3 in DNA: TGTGCCAGCAGTGGTACAGGGATCGGGGAGCTGTTTTTT.

This clonotype was counted many times. The CDR3 DNA reads as TGTGCCAGCAGCTTCGGGTATGGCTACACCTTC. Translated: CASSFGYGYTF. This rearrangement joins TRBV7-2 to TRBJ1-2; D is undetermined. Germline-derived CDR1 and CDR2 are SGHTA and FQGNSA. The germline V and J ends were trimmed by 3 bases and 5 bases, with 4 bases remaining between them. The CDR3 runs 11 residues.

This clonotype occurred many times. This chain links TRBV7-9 with TRBJ2-5, with TRBD2 matching over 10 bases. Trimming at V came to 5 bases and at J to 2 bases, leaving 5 bases not matched to a gene. Germline values: CDR1 SEHNR, CDR2 FQNEAQ (reference sequence). CDR3 size: 15 residues. DNA of the CDR3: TGTGCCAGCAGCCGCCGGACTAGCGGACAAGAGACCCAGTACTTC. It specifies CASSRRTSGQETQYF.

This clonotype was counted between two and nine times. The chain combines TRBV19 with TRBJ1-1; weak D call: TRBD1 (5 bases). Looked up from germline, CDR1 is LNHDA and CDR2 is SQIVND (reference sequence). This CDR3 comprises 12 residues. The V gene lost 6 bases and the J gene lost 5 bases, with 10 bases spanning the gap. CDR3 sequence: CASRPGKTEAFF. CDR3 coding DNA: TGTGCCAGTAGGCCAGGGAAGACTGAAGCTTTCTTT.

The V and J genes are TRBV12-3 or TRBV12-4 and TRBJ1-6; no clear D. V dropped 2 bases and J dropped 5 bases, with 7 bases sitting between them. The CDR3 totals 14 residues. CDR3 bases: TGTGCCAGCAGTTTACAGTATAATAATTCACCCCTCCACTTT. Its translation is CASSLQYNNSPLHF.

The V gene is TRBV28, the J gene TRBJ2-2; 8 bases match TRBD1. The CDR3 consists of 16 residues. Germline loops: CDR1 MDHEN, CDR2 SYDVKM. V shed 4 bases and J 6 bases; nucleotides not matched to a gene: 10. CDR3 amino acids: CASSSPTGAGAGELFF. CDR3 nucleotides: TGTGCCAGCAGTTCCCCGACAGGGGCAGGCGCCGGGGAGCTGTTTTTT.

The CDR3 DNA reads as TGTGCTAGTGGCTCCGTGGCGGGTAATCAGCCCCAGCATTTT. Translated: CASGSVAGNQPQHF. This sequence joins TRBV12-5 and TRBJ1-5; D is undetermined. The CDR3 is 14 amino acids. V lost 6 bases and J lost 4, with 13 bases in between. CDR1 and CDR2 from the germline V gene are LGHNT and FRNRAP.

J is TRBJ2-5 and V is TRBV7-9, with a possible D match to TRBD2 (5 bases). This CDR3 has 14 amino acids. Germline CDR1 and CDR2: SEHNR and FQNEAQ (reference sequence). The V and J ends lost 4 bases and 2 bases respectively, with 11 bases between them. DNA for the CDR3: TGTGCCAGCAGCTCTTGGACTGAACAAGAGACCCAGTACTTC. As protein: CASSSWTEQETQYF.

The chain has TRBV7-2 and TRBJ1-5; D gene uncertain. Trimming pared 0 bases from V and 5 bases from J, leaving 8 bases between. The V gene's germline CDR1 is SGHTA and CDR2 FQGNSA. This CDR3 spans 14 amino acids. The CDR3: CASSLADRYQPQHF. The CDR3 DNA reads as TGTGCCAGCAGCTTAGCAGATCGATATCAGCCCCAGCATTTT.

The chain uses TRBV6-2 or TRBV6-3 and TRBJ2-5; TRBD2 matches 13 bases. There are 17 residues in the CDR3. Germline loops: CDR1 MNHEY, CDR2 SVGEGT. V shed 6 bases and J 5 bases; nucleotides not matched to a gene: 12. CDR3 sequence reads: CASRRGTSGILPETQYF. For the CDR3, the DNA is TGTGCCAGCAGACGGGGGACTAGCGGGATCCTCCCGGAGACCCAGTACTTC.

This chain links TRBV7-2 with TRBJ2-1; D is perhaps TRBD1 or TRBD2 (5 bases each). The CDR3 consists of 12 residues. Germline CDR1 is SGHTA and CDR2 is FQGNSA. Trimming took off 2 bases at V and 9 bases at J, with 8 bases between the two ends. The CDR3 nucleotides are TGTGCCAGCAGCTTACGTGGGACTGAGCAGTTCTTC. Translating it yields CASSLRGTEQFF.